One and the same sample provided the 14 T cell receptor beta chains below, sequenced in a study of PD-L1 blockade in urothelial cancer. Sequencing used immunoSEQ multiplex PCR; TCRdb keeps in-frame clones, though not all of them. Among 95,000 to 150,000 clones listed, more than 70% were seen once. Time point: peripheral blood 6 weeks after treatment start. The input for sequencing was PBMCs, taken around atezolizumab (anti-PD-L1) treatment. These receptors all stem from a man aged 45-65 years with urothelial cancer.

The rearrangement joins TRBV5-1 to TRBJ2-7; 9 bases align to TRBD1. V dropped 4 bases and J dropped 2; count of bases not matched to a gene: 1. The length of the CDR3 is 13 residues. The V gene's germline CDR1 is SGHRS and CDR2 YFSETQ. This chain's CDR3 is CASSRDRAYEQYF. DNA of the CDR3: TGCGCCAGCAGCCGGGACAGGGCCTACGAGCAGTACTTC.

CDR3 DNA: TGCGCCAGCAGCCAAGACTCGCTCCAAACTACCATAAAGTTGCATGAGCAGTTCTTC. Residues: CASSQDSLQTTIKLHEQFF. The chain links TRBV4-1 to TRBJ2-1; D unclear. There are 19 residues in the CDR3. Germline CDR1 and CDR2: MGHRA and YSYEKL. V shed 0 bases and J shed 8 bases, with 26 bases lying between them.

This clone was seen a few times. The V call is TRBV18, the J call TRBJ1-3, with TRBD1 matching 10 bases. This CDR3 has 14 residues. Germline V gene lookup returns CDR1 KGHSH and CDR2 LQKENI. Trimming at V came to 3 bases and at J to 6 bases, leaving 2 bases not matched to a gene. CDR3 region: CASSPGTGANTIYF. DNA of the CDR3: TGTGCCAGCTCACCGGGGACAGGGGCAAACACCATATATTTT.

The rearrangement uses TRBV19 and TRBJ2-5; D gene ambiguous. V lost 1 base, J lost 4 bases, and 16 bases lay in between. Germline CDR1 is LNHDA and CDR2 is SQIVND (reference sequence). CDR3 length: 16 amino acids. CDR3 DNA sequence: TGTGCCAGTAGTATAGCCCCGGTGGGTACGGGAGAGACCCAGTACTTC. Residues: CASSIAPVGTGETQYF.

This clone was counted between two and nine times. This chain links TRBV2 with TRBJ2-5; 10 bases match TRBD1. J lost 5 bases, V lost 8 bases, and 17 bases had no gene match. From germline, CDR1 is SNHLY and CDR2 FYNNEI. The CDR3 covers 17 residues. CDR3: CASGVGTGALGVETQYF. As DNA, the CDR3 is TGTGCCAGCGGAGTCGGGACAGGGGCACTGGGGGTCGAGACCCAGTACTTC.

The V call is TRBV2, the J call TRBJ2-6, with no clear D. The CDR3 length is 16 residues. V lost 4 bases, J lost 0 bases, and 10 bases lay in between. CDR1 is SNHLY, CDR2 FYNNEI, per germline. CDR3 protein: CASSVDFNSGANVLTF. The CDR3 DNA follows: TGTGCCAGCAGTGTAGACTTTAACTCTGGGGCCAACGTCCTGACTTTC.

CDR3 residues: CAWRVGSGEKLFF. CDR3 in DNA: TGTGCCTGGAGAGTAGGGAGTGGGGAAAAACTGTTTTTT. This chain connects TRBV30 to TRBJ1-4; D call uncertain. The CDR3 is 13 residues long. Germline CDR1 is GTSNPN and CDR2 is SVGIG (reference sequence). Trimming took off 3 bases at V and 8 bases at J, with 13 bases between the two ends.

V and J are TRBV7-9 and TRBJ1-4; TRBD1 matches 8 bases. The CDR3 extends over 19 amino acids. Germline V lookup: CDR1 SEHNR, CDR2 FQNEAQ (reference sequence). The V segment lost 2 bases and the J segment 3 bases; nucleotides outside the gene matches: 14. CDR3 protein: CASSLRAGGVGLSNEKLFF. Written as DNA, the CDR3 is TGTGCCAGCAGCTTACGAGCAGGGGGCGTCGGTTTGTCTAATGAAAAACTGTTTTTT.

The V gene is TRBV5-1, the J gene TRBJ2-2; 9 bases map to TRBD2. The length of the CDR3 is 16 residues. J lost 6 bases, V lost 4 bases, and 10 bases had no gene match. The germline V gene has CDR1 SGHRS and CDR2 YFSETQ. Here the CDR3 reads CASSPIPGLAPGELFF. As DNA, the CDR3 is TGCGCCAGCAGCCCGATACCGGGACTAGCCCCCGGGGAGCTGTTTTTT. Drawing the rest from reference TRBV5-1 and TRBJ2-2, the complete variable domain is KAGVTQTPRYLIKTRGQQVTLSCSPISGHRSVSWYQQTPGQGLQFLFEYFSETQRNKGNFPGRFSGRQFSNSRSEMNVSTLELGDSALYLCASSPIPGLAPGELFFGEGSRLTVL.

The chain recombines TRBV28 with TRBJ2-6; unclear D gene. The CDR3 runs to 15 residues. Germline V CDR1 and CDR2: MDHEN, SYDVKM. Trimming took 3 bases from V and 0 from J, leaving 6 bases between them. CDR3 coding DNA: TGTGCCAGCAGTTTTCCCGGCTCTGGGGCCAACGTCCTGACTTTC. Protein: CASSFPGSGANVLTF.

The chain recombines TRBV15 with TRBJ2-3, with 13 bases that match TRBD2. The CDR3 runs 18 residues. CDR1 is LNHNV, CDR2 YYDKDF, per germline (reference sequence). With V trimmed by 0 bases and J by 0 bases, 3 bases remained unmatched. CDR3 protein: CATSRDWGLAGSTDTQYF. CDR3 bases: TGTGCCACCAGCAGAGATTGGGGACTAGCGGGGAGCACAGATACGCAGTATTTT.

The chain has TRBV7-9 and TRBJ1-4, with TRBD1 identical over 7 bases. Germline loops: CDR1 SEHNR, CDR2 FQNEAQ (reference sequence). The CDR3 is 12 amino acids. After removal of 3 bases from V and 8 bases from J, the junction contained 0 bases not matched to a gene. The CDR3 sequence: CASSFRGEKLFF. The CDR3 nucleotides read TGTGCCAGCAGCTTCAGGGGGGAAAAACTGTTTTTT.

Written as DNA, the CDR3 is TGTGCCAGCAGCTTAGAGACCGGGACTAGCTCCTACGAGCAGTACTTC. It translates to CASSLETGTSSYEQYF. This chain connects TRBV7-2 to TRBJ2-7; 8 bases map to TRBD2. With 1 base clipped from V and 0 bases from J, the junction kept 5 bases outside the gene matches. Germline V CDR1 and CDR2: SGHTA, FQGNSA. CDR3 length: 16 residues.

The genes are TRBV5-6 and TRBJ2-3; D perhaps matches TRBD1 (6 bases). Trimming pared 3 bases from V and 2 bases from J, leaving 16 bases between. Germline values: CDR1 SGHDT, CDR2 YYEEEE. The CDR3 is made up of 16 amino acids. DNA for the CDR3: TGTGCCAGCAGCTCCCGGGACAATCGACTCACAGATACGCAGTATTTT. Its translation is CASSSRDNRLTDTQYF.